This note documents a single TCR beta chain sequence. The data were obtained in a study of cytomegalovirus exposure and HLA in healthy donors. The PCR had 60 Vbeta and 13 Jbeta primers. Assay: immunoSEQ multiplex PCR; the TCRdb copy retains only in-frame clones and omits some. The sample contains 110,000 to 150,000 clones, roughly 78% of which appear only once. CDR3 length: 17 residues. Germline V lookup: CDR1 MNHNS, CDR2 SASEGT. The ends were cut back, 3 bases at V and 0 bases at J, with 14 bases in the middle. Sequenced: PBMCs. The TCR comes from a female donor in good health and CMV-seronegative. The V gene is TRBV6-1, the J gene TRBJ1-4, with D possibly TRBD1 on 6 matching bases. CDR3 sequence: CASSERTGPTTNEKLFF. The DNA for the CDR3 is TGTGCCAGCAGTGAGCGAACAGGGCCCACAACTAATGAAAAACTGTTTTTT.